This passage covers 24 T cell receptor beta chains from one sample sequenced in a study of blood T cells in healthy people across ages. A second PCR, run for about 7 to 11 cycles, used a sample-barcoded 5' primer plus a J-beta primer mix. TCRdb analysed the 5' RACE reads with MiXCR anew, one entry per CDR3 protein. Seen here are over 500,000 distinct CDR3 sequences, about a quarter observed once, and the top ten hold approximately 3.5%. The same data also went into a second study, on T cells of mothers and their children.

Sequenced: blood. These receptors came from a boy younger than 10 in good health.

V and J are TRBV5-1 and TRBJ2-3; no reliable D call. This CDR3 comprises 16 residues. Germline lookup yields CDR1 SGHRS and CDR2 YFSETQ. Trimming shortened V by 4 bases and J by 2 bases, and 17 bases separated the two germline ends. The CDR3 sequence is CASSPGDSRYTDTQYF. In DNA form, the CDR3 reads TGCGCCAGCAGCCCAGGAGACTCCCGATACACAGATACGCAGTATTTT.

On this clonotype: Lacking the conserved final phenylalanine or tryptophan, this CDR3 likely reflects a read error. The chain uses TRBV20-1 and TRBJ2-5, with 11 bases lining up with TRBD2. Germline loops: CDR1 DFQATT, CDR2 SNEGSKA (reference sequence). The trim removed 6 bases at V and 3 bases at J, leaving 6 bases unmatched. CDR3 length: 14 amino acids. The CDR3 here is CSALTSGGKETQYS. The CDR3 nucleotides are TGCAGTGCCTTAACTAGCGGGGGTAAAGAGACCCAGTACTCC.

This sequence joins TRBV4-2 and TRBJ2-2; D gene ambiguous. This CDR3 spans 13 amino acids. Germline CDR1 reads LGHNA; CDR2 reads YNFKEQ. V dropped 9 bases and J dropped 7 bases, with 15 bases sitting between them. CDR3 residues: CASTGLDSGELFF. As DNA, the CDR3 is TGTGCCAGTACGGGTCTTGATAGCGGGGAGCTGTTTTTT.

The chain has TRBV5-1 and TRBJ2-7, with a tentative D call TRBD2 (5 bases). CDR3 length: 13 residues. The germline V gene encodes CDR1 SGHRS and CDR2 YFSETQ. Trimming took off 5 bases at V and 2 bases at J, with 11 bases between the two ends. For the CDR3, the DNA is TGCGCCAGCAGACCCGACGGGACCTACGAGCAGTACTTC. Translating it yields CASRPDGTYEQYF. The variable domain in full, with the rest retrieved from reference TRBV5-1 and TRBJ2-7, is KAGVTQTPRYLIKTRGQQVTLSCSPISGHRSVSWYQQTPGQGLQFLFEYFSETQRNKGNFPGRFSGRQFSNSRSEMNVSTLELGDSALYLCASRPDGTYEQYFGPGTRLTVT.

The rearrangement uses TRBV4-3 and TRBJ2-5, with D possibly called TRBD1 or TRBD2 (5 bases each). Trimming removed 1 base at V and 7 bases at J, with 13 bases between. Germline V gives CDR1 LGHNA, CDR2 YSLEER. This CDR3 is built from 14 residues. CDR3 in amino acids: CASSQVVGELTQYF. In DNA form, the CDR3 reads TGCGCCAGCAGCCAAGTAGTAGGGGAGCTGACCCAGTACTTC.

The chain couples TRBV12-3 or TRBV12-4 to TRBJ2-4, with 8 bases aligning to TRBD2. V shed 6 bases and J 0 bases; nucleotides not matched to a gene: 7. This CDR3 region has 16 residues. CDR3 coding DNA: TGTGCCAGCAGCATTAGCGGGGCAATAGCCAAAAACATTCAGTACTTC. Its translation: CASSISGAIAKNIQYF.

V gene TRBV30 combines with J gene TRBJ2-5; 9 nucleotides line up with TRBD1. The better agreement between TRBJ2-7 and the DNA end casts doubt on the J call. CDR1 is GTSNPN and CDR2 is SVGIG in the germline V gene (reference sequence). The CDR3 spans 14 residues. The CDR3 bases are TGTGCCTGGGCCCAGACAGGGGGGGACTACGAGCAGTACTTC. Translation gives CAWAQTGGDYEQYF.

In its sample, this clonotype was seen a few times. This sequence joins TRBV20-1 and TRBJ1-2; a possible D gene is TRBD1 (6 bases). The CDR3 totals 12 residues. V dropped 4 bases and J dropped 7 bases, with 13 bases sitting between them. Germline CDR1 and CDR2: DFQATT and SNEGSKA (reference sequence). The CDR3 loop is CSATQGTSGYTF. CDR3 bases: TGCAGTGCTACACAGGGAACCTCTGGCTACACCTTC.

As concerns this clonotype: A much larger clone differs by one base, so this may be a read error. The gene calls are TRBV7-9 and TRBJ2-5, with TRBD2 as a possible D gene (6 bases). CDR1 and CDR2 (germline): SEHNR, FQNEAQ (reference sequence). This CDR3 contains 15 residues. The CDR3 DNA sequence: TGTGCCAACAGCCCCCTCGGGACTCCTCAAGAGACCCAGTACTTC. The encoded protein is CANSPLGTPQETQYF. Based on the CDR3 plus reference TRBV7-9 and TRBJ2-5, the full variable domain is DTGVSQNPRHKITKRGQNVTFRCDPISEHNRLYWYRQTLGQGPEFLTYFQNEAQLEKSRLLSDRFSAERPKGSFSTLEIQRTEQGDSAMYLCANSPLGTPQETQYFGPGTRLLVL.

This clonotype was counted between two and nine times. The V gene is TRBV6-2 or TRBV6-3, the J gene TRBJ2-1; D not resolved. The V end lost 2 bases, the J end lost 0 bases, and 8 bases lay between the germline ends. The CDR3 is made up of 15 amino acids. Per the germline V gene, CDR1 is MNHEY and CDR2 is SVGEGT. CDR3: CASSYQAYSYNEQFF. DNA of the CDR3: TGTGCCAGCAGTTACCAGGCATACTCCTACAATGAGCAGTTCTTC.

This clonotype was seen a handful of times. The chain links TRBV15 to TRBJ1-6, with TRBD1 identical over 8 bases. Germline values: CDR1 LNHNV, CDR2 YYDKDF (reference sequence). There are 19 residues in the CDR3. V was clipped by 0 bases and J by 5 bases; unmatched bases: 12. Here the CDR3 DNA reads TGTGCCACCAGCAGAGATCGGTGGGCAGGGGGCGGCCATAATTCACCCCTCCACTTT. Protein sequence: CATSRDRWAGGGHNSPLHF. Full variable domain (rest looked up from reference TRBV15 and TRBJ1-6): DAMVIQNPRYQVTQFGKPVTLSCSQTLNHNVMYWYQQKSSQAPKLLFHYYDKDFNNEADTPDNFQSRRPNTSFCFLDIRSPGLGDTAMYLCATSRDRWAGGGHNSPLHFGNGTRLTVT.

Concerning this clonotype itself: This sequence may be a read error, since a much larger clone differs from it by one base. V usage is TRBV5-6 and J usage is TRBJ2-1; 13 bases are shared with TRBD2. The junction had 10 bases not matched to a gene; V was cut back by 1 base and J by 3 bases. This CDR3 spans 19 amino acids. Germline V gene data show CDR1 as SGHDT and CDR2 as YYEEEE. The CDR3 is CASSLYGTSGVSCYNEQFF. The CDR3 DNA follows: TGTGCCAGCAGCTTGTACGGGACTAGCGGGGTTAGCTGCTACAATGAGCAGTTCTTC.

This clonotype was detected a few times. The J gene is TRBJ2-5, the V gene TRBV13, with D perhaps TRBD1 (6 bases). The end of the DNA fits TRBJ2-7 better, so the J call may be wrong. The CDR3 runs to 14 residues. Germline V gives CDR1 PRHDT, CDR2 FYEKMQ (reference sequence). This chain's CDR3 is CASSTGPTGYEQYF. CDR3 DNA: TGTGCCAGCAGCACCGGACCAACAGGGTACGAGCAGTACTTC.

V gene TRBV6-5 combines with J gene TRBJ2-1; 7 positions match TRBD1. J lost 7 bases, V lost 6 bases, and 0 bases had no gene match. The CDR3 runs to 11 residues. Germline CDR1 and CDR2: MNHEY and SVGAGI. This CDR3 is CASRGQNEQFF. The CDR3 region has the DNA TGTGCCAGCAGGGGACAGAATGAGCAGTTCTTC.

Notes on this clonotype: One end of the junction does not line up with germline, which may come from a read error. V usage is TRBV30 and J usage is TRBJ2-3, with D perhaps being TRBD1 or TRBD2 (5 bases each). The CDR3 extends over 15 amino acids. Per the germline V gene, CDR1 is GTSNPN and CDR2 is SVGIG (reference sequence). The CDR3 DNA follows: TGTGCCTGGAGTGTACGGGGCGTTAGCACAGCTACGCAGTATTTT. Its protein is CAWSVRGVSTATQYF. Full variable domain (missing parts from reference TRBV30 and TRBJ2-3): SQTIHQWPATLVQPVGSPLSLECTVEGTSNPNLYWYRQAAGRGLQLLFYSVGIGQISSEVPQNLSASRPQDRQFILSSKKLLLSDSGFYLCAWSVRGVSTATQYFGPGTRLTVL.

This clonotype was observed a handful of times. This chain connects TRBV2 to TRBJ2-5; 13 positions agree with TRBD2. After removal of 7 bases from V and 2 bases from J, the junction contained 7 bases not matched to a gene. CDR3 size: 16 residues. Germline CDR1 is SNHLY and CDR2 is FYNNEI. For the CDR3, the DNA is TGTGCCAGCACTCCGGGACTAGCGGGACCTCAAGAGACCCAGTACTTC. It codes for CASTPGLAGPQETQYF.

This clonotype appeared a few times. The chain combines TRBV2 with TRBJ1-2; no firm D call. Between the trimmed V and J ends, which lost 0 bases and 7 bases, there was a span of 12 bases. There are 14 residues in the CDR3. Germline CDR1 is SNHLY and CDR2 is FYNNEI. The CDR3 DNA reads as TGTGCCAGCAGTGAAGCGCTGTCAGTAGGTGGCTACACCTTC. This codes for CASSEALSVGGYTF.

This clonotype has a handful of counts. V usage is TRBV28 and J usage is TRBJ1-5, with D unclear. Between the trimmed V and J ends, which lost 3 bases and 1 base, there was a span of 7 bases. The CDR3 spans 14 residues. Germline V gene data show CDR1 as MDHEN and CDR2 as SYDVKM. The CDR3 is CASSLDLSNQPQHF. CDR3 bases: TGTGCCAGCAGTTTGGATTTGAGCAATCAGCCCCAGCATTTT.

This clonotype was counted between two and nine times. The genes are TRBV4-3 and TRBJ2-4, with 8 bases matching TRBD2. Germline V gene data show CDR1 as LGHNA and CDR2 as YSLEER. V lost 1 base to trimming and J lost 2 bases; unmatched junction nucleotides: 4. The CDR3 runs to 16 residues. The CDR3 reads CASSQVPGGSKNIQYF. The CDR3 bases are TGCGCCAGCAGCCAAGTCCCGGGAGGGTCCAAAAACATTCAGTACTTC.

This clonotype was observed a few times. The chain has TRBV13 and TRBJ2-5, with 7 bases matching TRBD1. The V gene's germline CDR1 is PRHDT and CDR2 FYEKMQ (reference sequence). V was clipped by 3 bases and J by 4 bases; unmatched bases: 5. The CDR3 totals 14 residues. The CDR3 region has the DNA TGTGCCAGCAGCTTGACGACAGGGCGAGAGACCCAGTACTTC. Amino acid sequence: CASSLTTGRETQYF.

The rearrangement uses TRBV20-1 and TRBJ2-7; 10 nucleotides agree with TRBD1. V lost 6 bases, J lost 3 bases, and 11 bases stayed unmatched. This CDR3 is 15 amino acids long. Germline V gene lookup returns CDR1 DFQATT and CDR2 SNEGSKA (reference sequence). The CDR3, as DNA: TGCAGTGCCATACGCTTGACAGGGGGCTTCTACGAGCAGTACTTC. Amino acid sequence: CSAIRLTGGFYEQYF.

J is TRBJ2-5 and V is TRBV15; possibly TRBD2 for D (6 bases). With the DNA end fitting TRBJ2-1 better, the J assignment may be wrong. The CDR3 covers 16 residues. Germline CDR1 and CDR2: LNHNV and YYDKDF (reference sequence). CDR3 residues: CATSKLTLREHNEQFF. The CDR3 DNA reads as TGTGCCACCAGCAAACTCACCCTCCGGGAGCACAATGAGCAGTTCTTC.

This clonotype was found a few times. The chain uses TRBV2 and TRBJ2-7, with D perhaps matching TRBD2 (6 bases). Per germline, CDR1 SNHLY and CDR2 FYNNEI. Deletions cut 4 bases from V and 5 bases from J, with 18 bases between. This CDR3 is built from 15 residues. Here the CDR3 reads CASSGAGTRNHEQYF. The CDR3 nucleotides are TGTGCCAGCAGTGGGGCCGGGACTCGTAATCACGAGCAGTACTTC.

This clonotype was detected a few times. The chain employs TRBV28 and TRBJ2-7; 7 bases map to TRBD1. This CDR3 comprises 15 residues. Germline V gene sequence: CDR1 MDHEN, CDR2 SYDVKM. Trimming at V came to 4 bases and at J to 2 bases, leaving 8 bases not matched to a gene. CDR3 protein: CASSSPTGRPYEQYF. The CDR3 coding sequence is TGTGCCAGCAGTTCCCCGACAGGGAGACCCTACGAGCAGTACTTC.